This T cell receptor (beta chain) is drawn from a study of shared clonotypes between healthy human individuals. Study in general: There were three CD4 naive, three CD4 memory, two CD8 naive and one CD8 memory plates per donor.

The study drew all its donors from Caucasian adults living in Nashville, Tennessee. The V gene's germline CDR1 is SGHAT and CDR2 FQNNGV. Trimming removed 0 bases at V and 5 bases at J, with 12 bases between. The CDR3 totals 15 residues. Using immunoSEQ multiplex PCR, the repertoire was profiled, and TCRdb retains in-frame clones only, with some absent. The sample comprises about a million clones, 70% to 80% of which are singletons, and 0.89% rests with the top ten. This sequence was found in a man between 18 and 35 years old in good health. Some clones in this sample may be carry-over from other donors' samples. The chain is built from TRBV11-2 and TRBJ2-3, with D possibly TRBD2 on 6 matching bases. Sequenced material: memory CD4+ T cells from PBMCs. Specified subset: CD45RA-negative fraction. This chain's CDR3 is CASSLDGMGGDTQYF. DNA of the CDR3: TGTGCCAGCAGCTTAGATGGTATGGGGGGAGATACGCAGTATTTT.